This TCR beta chain was identified during a study of blood T cell repertoires in COVID-19. Overall study: Samples taken during acute and convalescent COVID-19 were collected in the United States, Italy and Spain. PBMCs, B-cell-depleted T cells, or T cells were the source of the cDNA or gDNA that made up the material.

Authors' methods: Reference gene primer amplification yielded estimated nucleated cell counts. Sequenced by immunoSEQ multiplex PCR; TCRdb stores in-frame clones only, minus some. D and trimming come from the DNA, and the V and J calls and clone size come from that table. In the table there are roughly 120,000 clones, roughly 92% of which are singletons. This CDR3 region has 15 residues. In germline, CDR1 is SGHKS, CDR2 YYEKEE (reference sequence). The V end lost 4 bases, the J end lost 3 bases, and 14 bases lay between the germline ends. Patients from Seattle were sampled longitudinally, starting during active infection.

The sample consisted of peripheral blood. This sequence joins TRBV5-5 and TRBJ2-1; a possible D gene is TRBD2 (5 bases). This sequence was found in a man between 45 and 60 years old with COVID-19, enrolled during active disease. The DNA for the CDR3 is TGTGCCAGCAGCCTCCTTCTGGGAGTCTACAATGAGCAGTTCTTC. Its protein product is CASSLLLGVYNEQFF.